These 2 T cell receptor beta chains came from one sample sequenced in a study of cytomegalovirus exposure and HLA in healthy donors (dated by TCRdb to about 2017). Library preparation was by the immunoSEQ multiplex PCR assay. For the multiplex PCR, a mixture combining 60 forward primers for TCR Vbeta segments and 13 reverse primers for TCR Jbeta segments was used. TCRdb mirrors the immuneACCESS table, restricted to in-frame sequences. Some clones are absent from its copies; in checked studies, under half trace to an unresolved V gene, and the reason for the others is unknown. The table for this sample lists about 64,000 clones; more than 60% of them were counted only once. The ten biggest clones cover more than 5% of the sample. The sequenced sample consisted of PBMCs. The receptors shown here come from a male donor in good health and CMV-seropositive.

This chain uses TRBV7-2 with TRBJ2-3; no definite D call. Per germline, CDR1 SGHTA and CDR2 FQGNSA. Trimming took off 10 bases at V and 0 bases at J, with 11 bases between the two ends. The CDR3 consists of 13 residues. The CDR3 protein is CANRPGSTDTQYF. CDR3 DNA sequence: TGTGCCAACCGCCCGGGTAGCACAGATACGCAGTATTTT. The full variable domain, rest sourced from reference TRBV7-2 and TRBJ2-3, is GAGVSQSPSNKVTEKGKDVELRCDPISGHTALYWYRQSLGQGLEFLIYFQGNSAPDKSGLPSDRFSAERTGGSVSTLTIQRTQQEDSAVYLCANRPGSTDTQYFGPGTRLTVL.

V usage is TRBV7-2 and J usage is TRBJ2-7, with 10 bases lining up with TRBD1. Germline V gene data show CDR1 as SGHTA and CDR2 as FQGNSA. CDR3 size: 15 residues. V shed 5 bases and J 4 bases; nucleotides not matched to a gene: 8. In nucleotides, the CDR3 is TGTGCCAGCAGCATAGGACAGGGGGTAGGGTACGAGCAGTACTTC. Translation: CASSIGQGVGYEQYF.